This T cell receptor (beta chain) was sequenced during a study of T-cell reconstitution after alpha-beta-depleted transplantation in children. Notes on the study in general: Diversity and T-cell counts at one year after transplant derived mostly from new T cells. Surviving thymic progenitors and recipient T cells were the source of high TCRbeta diversity at day 60 in some patients.

The TCRbeta library was prepared with unique molecular identifiers. Each CDR3 protein gets one entry after TCRdb re-called the PCR reads with MiXCR. The sample contains about 340,000 distinct CDR3 sequences, around 15% of which appear only once. The ends were cut back, 6 bases at V and 4 bases at J, with 8 bases in the middle. The V gene's germline CDR1 is KGHDR and CDR2 SFDVKD. The CDR3 is 13 residues long. A remark on this clonotype: Its specificity is not known.

The sequence derives from a male patient under 10 years old who had a stem cell transplant for acute lymphoblastic leukemia, so the T cells may come from the graft donor. Sequenced material: PBMCs, mostly from graft donor cells, taken 360 days after TCRalphabeta/CD19-depleted stem cell transplant. The V gene is TRBV24-1, the J gene TRBJ2-2, with TRBD1 as a possible D gene (6 bases). The CDR3 here is CATSTGLTGELFF. CDR3 DNA sequence: TGTGCCACCAGTACAGGGCTCACCGGGGAGCTGTTTTTT.